This entry lists 25 T cell receptor beta chains sequenced from one sample in a study of naive and memory T cell subsets. An equimolar mix of two oligonucleotides served as the beta constant-region primer for TRBC1 and TRBC2. The ligated cDNA underwent four PCR rounds using SP2 and nested alpha and beta constant-region primers. MiXCR, run by TCRdb on the UMI-ligation and nested PCR reads, gives a single entry per CDR3 protein. This table has tens of thousands of distinct CDR3 sequences, over 8.5% appearing once. The sequencing input was naive CD8+ T cells from blood. The receptors were sampled from a human donor in good health.

This clonotype was recorded at least ten times. This chain uses TRBV13 with TRBJ2-5; the D call may be TRBD1 or TRBD2 (6 bases each). The V end lost 6 bases, the J end lost 4 bases, and 15 bases lay between the germline ends. The CDR3 sequence is 14 residues long. CDR1 is PRHDT and CDR2 is FYEKMQ in the germline V gene (reference sequence). The CDR3 sequence: CASRTSGGRETQYF. The CDR3 DNA is TGTGCCAGCAGAACAAGTGGGGGGCGAGAGACCCAGTACTTC.

The J gene is TRBJ2-7, the V gene TRBV5-4; 9 positions agree with TRBD1. Germline loops: CDR1 SGHNT, CDR2 YYREEE (reference sequence). The trim removed 4 bases at V and 3 bases at J, leaving 5 bases unmatched. This CDR3 spans 14 amino acids. Here the CDR3 reads CASSPPDRGYEQYF. CDR3 bases: TGTGCCAGCAGCCCGCCGGACAGGGGCTACGAGCAGTACTTC.

The gene calls are TRBV29-1 and TRBJ2-2; perhaps TRBD2 as D (6 bases). The CDR3 loop spans 16 amino acids. CDR1 is SQVTM, CDR2 ANQGSEA, per germline. The V and J ends lost 2 bases and 2 bases respectively, with 15 bases between them. The CDR3 is CSVELRGLGNTGELFF. The CDR3 DNA sequence: TGCAGCGTTGAATTGCGGGGCCTTGGAAACACCGGGGAGCTGTTTTTT.

The V call is TRBV12-3 or TRBV12-4, the J call TRBJ2-7, with TRBD1 matching 7 bases. Trimming removed 5 bases from V and 4 bases from J; junction bases left unmatched: 8. CDR3 length equals 14 residues. The CDR3 DNA reads TGTGCCAGCAGTCCCACAGGGGCCCCTTACGAGCAGTACTTC. It codes for CASSPTGAPYEQYF.

At least ten counts were recorded for this clonotype. This chain connects TRBV20-1 to TRBJ2-1; 8 bases line up with TRBD2. Germline V lookup: CDR1 DFQATT, CDR2 SNEGSKA (reference sequence). This CDR3 has 17 residues. Trimming removed 3 bases from V and 0 bases from J; junction bases left unmatched: 10. CDR3 region: CSASGFSGTSSYNEQFF. In DNA form, the CDR3 reads TGCAGTGCTAGTGGCTTTAGCGGGACGAGCTCCTACAATGAGCAGTTCTTC.

This clonotype was picked up many times. This chain links TRBV7-8 with TRBJ1-1; no firm D call. The CDR3 is 13 residues long. Germline CDR1 is SGHVS and CDR2 is FQNEAQ. Trimming took off 1 base at V and 5 bases at J, with 8 bases between the two ends. The CDR3 region has the DNA TGTGCCAGCAGCTTAGGAACAGCTACTGAAGCTTTCTTT. This codes for CASSLGTATEAFF.

This clonotype was seen repeatedly, ten times or more. The rearrangement uses TRBV9 and TRBJ2-5; D perhaps matches TRBD2 (5 bases). CDR1 and CDR2 from the germline V gene are SGDLS and YYNGEE. This CDR3 comprises 14 residues. Trimming stripped 0 bases from V and 8 bases from J, with 14 bases between. DNA for the CDR3: TGTGCCAGCAGCGTAGTAGATCTGGGAGACACCCAGTACTTC. Translated: CASSVVDLGDTQYF.

This clonotype was seen only a few times. This rearrangement joins TRBV12-3 or TRBV12-4 to TRBJ2-1, with no clear D. This CDR3 has 17 amino acids. V lost 3 bases and J 0 bases, leaving 15 bases between the germline ends. The CDR3 DNA is TGTGCCAGCAGTTTCGTTGCACACTACGACTCCTACAATGAGCAGTTCTTC. It encodes CASSFVAHYDSYNEQFF.

This clonotype was counted ten times or more. This chain joins TRBV6-2 or TRBV6-3 and TRBJ2-3; D is ambiguous. This CDR3 has 13 residues. Trimming cost V 5 bases and J 4 bases, with 10 bases left between them. Germline V gives CDR1 MNHEY, CDR2 SVGEGT. This CDR3 is CASSPAAPDTQYF. The CDR3 DNA reads as TGTGCCAGCAGTCCGGCCGCCCCAGATACGCAGTATTTT.

This clonotype ranks as medium-sized. The gene calls are TRBV27 and TRBJ2-7, with 9 bases lining up with TRBD1. Germline CDR1 MNHEY, CDR2 SMNVEV (reference sequence). The trim removed 6 bases at V and 2 bases at J, leaving 5 bases unmatched. The CDR3 is 14 amino acids. The chain's CDR3 is CASSLGQGAYEQYF. CDR3 sequence (DNA): TGTGCCAGCAGCCTGGGACAGGGTGCCTACGAGCAGTACTTC.

This clonotype was seen ten or more times. This rearrangement joins TRBV20-1 to TRBJ2-1; no definite D call. The CDR3 contains 11 residues. V shed 6 bases and J shed 9 bases, with 12 bases lying between them. Germline V gene data show CDR1 as DFQATT and CDR2 as SNEGSKA (reference sequence). The DNA for the CDR3 is TGCAGTGCGGCTGAAGCTAGTGAGCAGTTCTTC. Residues: CSAAEASEQFF.

In its sample, this clonotype was seen a few times. The rearrangement links TRBV28 to TRBJ2-6, with D perhaps matching TRBD2 (6 bases). Trimming left V 2 bases short and J 4 bases short, with 15 bases between. The CDR3 has 17 residues. The germline CDR1 and CDR2 sequences are MDHEN and SYDVKM. CDR3 region: CASSLAGSVSGANVLTF. As DNA, the CDR3 is TGTGCCAGCAGTTTAGCGGGATCGGTGTCCGGGGCCAACGTCCTGACTTTC.

This clonotype was observed many times. This chain links TRBV29-1 with TRBJ2-1; D gene unclear. CDR3 size: 15 residues. V shed 1 base and J shed 2 bases, with 12 bases lying between them. Germline V gives CDR1 SQVTM, CDR2 ANQGSEA. The CDR3 is CSVEGGYGTYNEQFF. As DNA, the CDR3 is TGCAGCGTTGAAGGAGGTTACGGTACCTACAATGAGCAGTTCTTC.

This chain connects TRBV11-3 to TRBJ2-1; D possibly matches TRBD1 or TRBD2 (5 bases each). The V gene lost 6 bases and the J gene lost 8 bases, with 14 bases spanning the gap. The CDR3 contains 13 residues. Germline CDR1 SGHNT, CDR2 YENEEA. The CDR3 DNA reads as TGTGCCAGCAGTCCAGCCAGAGGGGATGAGCAGTTCTTC. It codes for CASSPARGDEQFF.

This clonotype was observed a handful of times. V gene TRBV6-6 combines with J gene TRBJ2-7; 7 bases map to TRBD2. The trim removed 6 bases at V and 6 bases at J, leaving 14 bases unmatched. Germline values: CDR1 MNHNY, CDR2 SVGAGI (reference sequence). This CDR3 is 15 amino acids long. The chain's CDR3 is CASRGEGDISGEQYF. CDR3 nucleotide sequence: TGTGCCAGCAGGGGGGAGGGAGACATTTCTGGCGAGCAGTACTTC.

This clonotype was recorded many times. The J gene is TRBJ1-1, the V gene TRBV4-1; TRBD1 might be the D (5 bases). Germline lookup yields CDR1 MGHRA and CDR2 YSYEKL. Trimming removed 3 bases from V and 4 bases from J, with 18 bases in between. The CDR3 is 16 amino acids. CDR3 bases: TGCGCCAGCAGCCATATACCGGGAAGGGGTGGCACTGAAGCTTTCTTT. It encodes CASSHIPGRGGTEAFF.

The genes are TRBV29-1 and TRBJ1-1, with a possible D match to TRBD1 (5 bases). The V gene's germline CDR1 is SQVTM and CDR2 ANQGSEA. The V end lost 0 bases, the J end lost 0 bases, and 11 bases lay between the germline ends. This CDR3 spans 15 amino acids. CDR3 in amino acids: CSVEDRGGVNTEAFF. CDR3 DNA: TGCAGCGTTGAAGATCGTGGGGGGGTGAACACTGAAGCTTTCTTT.

The sample holds many counts of this clonotype. V and J are TRBV20-1 and TRBJ2-1; 9 bases are a match to TRBD2. Per germline, CDR1 DFQATT and CDR2 SNEGSKA (reference sequence). Trimming cost V 3 bases and J 7 bases; bases outside gene matches: 10. The CDR3 contains 15 residues. The CDR3 loop reads CSARLLAGEWNEQFF. In DNA, the CDR3 is TGCAGTGCTAGGTTATTAGCGGGAGAGTGGAATGAGCAGTTCTTC.

In this sample, this clonotype turned up a few times. The rearrangement links TRBV11-2 to TRBJ2-7; D could derive from TRBD1 or TRBD2 (5 bases each). Per the germline V gene, CDR1 is SGHAT and CDR2 is FQNNGV. V dropped 1 base and J dropped 2 bases, with 9 bases sitting between them. The CDR3 length is 14 residues. This CDR3 is CASSLVGPAYEQYF. DNA for the CDR3: TGTGCCAGCAGCTTAGTGGGACCGGCCTACGAGCAGTACTTC. The full variable domain, rest sourced from reference TRBV11-2 and TRBJ2-7, is EAGVAQSPRYKIIEKRQSVAFWCNPISGHATLYWYQQILGQGPKLLIQFQNNGVVDDSQLPKDRFSAERLKGVDSTLKIQPAKLEDSAVYLCASSLVGPAYEQYFGPGTRLTVT.

This clonotype was picked up many times. V and J are TRBV7-9 and TRBJ2-3; D remains unclear. This CDR3 spans 13 amino acids. The V end was cut by 5 bases, the J end by 4 bases, with 10 bases between. The germline gives CDR1 SEHNR, CDR2 FQNEAQ (reference sequence). CDR3 in DNA: TGTGCCAGCAGCCCCAGTCCGGCAGATACGCAGTATTTT. Translation gives CASSPSPADTQYF.

This clonotype came up many times. This chain joins TRBV4-1 and TRBJ2-6; D remains unclear. With 4 bases removed from V and 1 base from J, the gap between germline ends came to 14 bases. The CDR3 length is 17 residues. Germline CDR1 reads MGHRA; CDR2 reads YSYEKL. The CDR3 loop is CASSPWSGPSGANVLTF. CDR3 DNA sequence: TGCGCCAGCAGCCCCTGGAGTGGTCCGTCTGGGGCCAACGTCCTGACTTTC.

Here the CDR3 DNA reads TGTGCCAGCTCGTGGAATGAGCAGTTCTTC. Translation: CASSWNEQFF. This chain joins TRBV28 and TRBJ2-1; no definite D call. Germline CDR1 and CDR2: MDHEN and SYDVKM. The CDR3 spans 10 residues. Deletions cut 8 bases from V and 7 bases from J, with 6 bases between.

This clonotype was seen many times. The chain uses TRBV29-1 and TRBJ2-1; 10 bases agree with TRBD2. V shed 1 base, J shed 4 bases, and the junction held 4 bases outside the gene matches. Germline loops: CDR1 SQVTM, CDR2 ANQGSEA. The CDR3 length is 15 residues. CDR3 loop: CSVEGVSGRYNEQFF. The CDR3, as DNA: TGCAGCGTTGAAGGGGTTAGCGGGAGGTACAATGAGCAGTTCTTC.

This clonotype was recorded many times. The chain is built from TRBV12-3 or TRBV12-4 and TRBJ2-1, with TRBD2 identical over 8 bases. V lost 6 bases to trimming and J lost 3 bases; unmatched junction nucleotides: 4. This CDR3 contains 14 residues. This CDR3 reads CASRPGTSYNEQFF. The DNA for the CDR3 is TGTGCCAGCAGACCCGGGACTAGCTACAATGAGCAGTTCTTC.

The V gene is TRBV11-2, the J gene TRBJ2-3; D not resolved. CDR3 size: 14 residues. V lost 0 bases and J lost 6, with 10 bases in between. Germline loops: CDR1 SGHAT, CDR2 FQNNGV. CDR3 protein: CASSLDPLGDTQYF. In nucleotides, the CDR3 is TGTGCCAGCAGCTTAGACCCCCTTGGGGATACGCAGTATTTT.